This T cell receptor (beta chain) originates from a study of cytomegalovirus exposure and HLA in healthy donors. J gave up 10 bases and V 6 bases, and 18 bases lay outside the gene matches. The V gene's germline CDR1 is MNHNY and CDR2 SVGAGI (reference sequence). This CDR3 is built from 16 residues. As concerns this clone: The antigen is unknown.

General study results and limits: Cytomegalovirus-associated TCR beta chains were listed, numbering some 180. There were three CMV-associated chains whose specificity for CMV antigens was confirmed in vitro. Within the data, a cluster of highly shared sequence variants was likely a sequencing artifact.

The PCR used 60 Vbeta and 13 Jbeta primers. In the authors' workflow: A follow-up analysis tallied around 76 million unique TCR beta chains, roughly 9.9 million shared. Profiling relied on immunoSEQ multiplex PCR, and the TCRdb table lists in-frame clones only, not all of them. That table furnishes V, J and clone size, whereas the DNA furnished D and trimming. The data show around 110,000 clones, roughly 83% seen once. The sample taken for sequencing was PBMCs. The chain has TRBV6-6 and TRBJ2-3, with 8 bases matching TRBD2. The sequence derives from a man under 40 in good health and CMV-seropositive. The CDR3 bases are TGTGCCAGCAGCCCACCGGGCGGGGGGCCTCGGCAGGCGCAGTATTTT. Amino acids: CASSPPGGGPRQAQYF.